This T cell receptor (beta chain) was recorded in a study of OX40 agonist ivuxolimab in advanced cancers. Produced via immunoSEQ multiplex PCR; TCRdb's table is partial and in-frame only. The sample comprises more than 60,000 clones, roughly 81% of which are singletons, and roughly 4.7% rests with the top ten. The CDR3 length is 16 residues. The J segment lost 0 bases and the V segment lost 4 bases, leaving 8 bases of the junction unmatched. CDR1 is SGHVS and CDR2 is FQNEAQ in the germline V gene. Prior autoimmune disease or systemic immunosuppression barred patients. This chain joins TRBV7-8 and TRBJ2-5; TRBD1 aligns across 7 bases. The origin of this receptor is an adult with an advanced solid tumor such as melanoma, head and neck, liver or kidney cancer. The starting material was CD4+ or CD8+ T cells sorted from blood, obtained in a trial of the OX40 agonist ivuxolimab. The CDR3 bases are TGTGCCAGCAGCTGGACACGGACAGGAGACCAAGAGACCCAGTACTTC. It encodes CASSWTRTGDQETQYF.